One T cell receptor (beta chain) is described in this entry. What it recognizes is unknown. This entry belongs to a study of regulatory T cells in long-lasting Graves disease. Study observations and caveats: Newly diagnosed patients had higher TCR diversity than persistent Graves' patients did.

As to time point: newly diagnosed GD, antithyroid drugs for less than 3 months. Making the TCR library involved RNA that had been extracted from PBMCs. As collected, the peripheral blood samples measured around 9 milliliters each and went into EDTA tubes. Germline V lookup: CDR1 MNHEY, CDR2 SVGAGI. V lost 4 bases and J lost 2, with 23 bases in between. The CDR3 totals 18 residues. Arm-PCR of CDR3 regions and iRepertoire HTBI primers were the basis on which TCR beta libraries were built. TCRdb re-called the multiplex PCR reads with MiXCR, one entry per CDR3 protein. The table records roughly 410,000 distinct CDR3 sequences, about 15% of them present only once. The same sample was also studied in work on T cells in Graves' hyperthyroidism and ophthalmopathy.

The sample in question was peripheral blood mononuclear cells (PBMCs), obtained at new diagnosis, from a patient treated with antithyroid drugs. The receptor was isolated from a woman between 40 and 55 years old with Graves disease. The gene calls are TRBV6-5 and TRBJ1-2; D unresolved. The CDR3 DNA follows: TGTGCCAGCAGTTCCAAAACTACCGGATCCCCGCTCAACTATGGCTACACCTTC. Encoded protein: CASSSKTTGSPLNYGYTF.